The source of this T cell receptor (beta chain) is a study of blood T cell repertoires in COVID-19. Study overall: Donors in the United States, Italy and Spain gave samples during acute or convalescent COVID-19. The cDNA or gDNA used as material had been derived from T cells, B-cell-depleted T cells, or PBMCs.

Per the germline V gene, CDR1 is SNHLY and CDR2 is FYNNEI. J gave up 3 bases and V 7 bases, and 8 bases lay outside the gene matches. The CDR3 loop spans 14 amino acids. In the study's own analysis: The assay estimated nucleated cells by amplifying reference gene primers. Some clones are missing from TCRdb's copy, which holds only in-frame ones; the method was immunoSEQ multiplex PCR. D and trimming were read from the DNA, whereas the V and J calls and clone size are those reported in that table. In the table there are 30,000 to 45,000 clones, 70% to 80% of which are singletons. The material sequenced was peripheral blood. This clonotype was obtained from a man aged 55-75 years with active COVID-19. The chain is built from TRBV2 and TRBJ2-7, with TRBD1 identical over 8 bases. The CDR3 DNA reads TGTGCCAGCACCAAGGACAGGGTAGGCTACGAGCAGTACTTC. Translated, it gives CASTKDRVGYEQYF.